This entry lists 23 T cell receptor beta chains sequenced from one sample in a study of beta chain features in type 1 diabetes. General study points: All four CD4+ subsets from Type 1 diabetes patients carried moderately but significantly shorter TCRB CDR3s.

Their specific antigens are unknown. Since all of the isolated RNA was reverse transcribed, expressed TCRB transcripts were what got sequenced. Using immunoSEQ multiplex PCR, the repertoire was profiled, and TCRdb retains in-frame clones only, with some absent. Here the sample spans 95,000 to 150,000 clones, about 15% being singletons. Material for sequencing was central memory CD4+ T cells from blood. The receptors derive from a man aged 25-45 years with type 1 diabetes.

This chain joins TRBV19 and TRBJ2-5; 13 bases match TRBD2. Germline V gene data show CDR1 as LNHDA and CDR2 as SQIVND (reference sequence). CDR3 length: 18 amino acids. Germline trimming cut 0 bases from V and 1 base from J; bases unmatched to any gene: 5. The DNA for the CDR3 is TGTGCCAGTAGTATAGATCGGTGGACTAGCGGGAGCCAAGAGACCCAGTACTTC. The encoded protein is CASSIDRWTSGSQETQYF.

V gene TRBV7-2 combines with J gene TRBJ2-3; maybe TRBD1 (5 bases). The germline gives CDR1 SGHTA, CDR2 FQGNSA. Trimming removed 4 bases from V and 0 bases from J, with 14 bases in between. CDR3 length: 16 amino acids. The DNA for the CDR3 is TGTGCCAGCAGCTGCATTCCAGGGTATAGCACAGATACGCAGTATTTT. Protein: CASSCIPGYSTDTQYF.

The chain uses TRBV7-6 and TRBJ2-3; weak D call: TRBD1 (6 bases). Per the germline V gene, CDR1 is SGHVS and CDR2 is FNYEAQ. This CDR3 has 13 amino acids. Trimming took off 7 bases at V and 6 bases at J, with 14 bases between the two ends. The CDR3 reads CASKQGLRDTQYF. CDR3 coding DNA: TGTGCCAGCAAACAGGGTCTAAGGGATACGCAGTATTTT. Supplemented by reference TRBV7-6 and TRBJ2-3, the full variable domain reads GAGVSQSPRYKVTKRGQDVALRCDPISGHVSLYWYRQALGQGPEFLTYFNYEAQQDKSGLPNDRFSAERPEGSISTLTIQRTEQRDSAMYRCASKQGLRDTQYFGPGTRLTVL.

This clone has just a few counts. The chain joins TRBV28 to TRBJ2-5, with D tentatively TRBD2 (5 bases). The CDR3 extends over 14 amino acids. The germline V gene encodes CDR1 MDHEN and CDR2 SYDVKM. The V gene lost 7 bases and the J gene lost 4 bases, with 16 bases spanning the gap. The CDR3 nucleotides read TGTGCCAGCAATTACCCCGGGGTCGGAGAGACCCAGTACTTC. As protein: CASNYPGVGETQYF.

J is TRBJ1-4 and V is TRBV7-2; tentatively, D is TRBD1 (6 bases). With 1 base removed from V and 11 bases from J, the gap between germline ends came to 11 bases. The CDR3 extends over 13 amino acids. Germline values: CDR1 SGHTA, CDR2 FQGNSA. The CDR3 loop is CASSLERTGKLFF. CDR3 coding DNA: TGTGCCAGCAGCTTAGAGAGAACAGGGAAACTGTTTTTT.

The rearrangement joins TRBV18 to TRBJ2-5, with 8 bases identical to TRBD1. J lost 0 bases, V lost 4 bases, and 4 bases had no gene match. The germline gives CDR1 KGHSH, CDR2 LQKENI. There are 15 residues in the CDR3. The CDR3 sequence is CASSLYRGYQETQYF. In DNA, the CDR3 is TGTGCCAGCTCACTTTACAGGGGGTACCAAGAGACCCAGTACTTC.

The chain uses TRBV2 and TRBJ1-4; D unclear. The CDR3 is 11 residues long. Per the germline V gene, CDR1 is SNHLY and CDR2 is FYNNEI. Between the trimmed V and J ends, which lost 4 bases and 8 bases, there was a span of 5 bases. CDR3 in DNA: TGTGCCAGCAGTGGAGGCGAAAAACTGTTTTTT. Its translation: CASSGGEKLFF.

Only a few counts were recorded for this clone. The chain is built from TRBV6-1 and TRBJ2-5; a possible D gene is TRBD2 (6 bases). Trimming pared 7 bases from V and 5 bases from J, leaving 14 bases between. CDR3 size: 13 residues. Germline loops: CDR1 MNHNS, CDR2 SASEGT. CDR3 protein: CASTQGGAETQYF. The CDR3 DNA sequence: TGTGCCAGCACTCAGGGAGGAGCGGAGACCCAGTACTTC.

The chain carries TRBV4-2 and TRBJ1-6; 8 nucleotides agree with TRBD1. V lost 4 bases and J lost 7; bases outside the gene matches: 6. The CDR3 contains 15 residues. CDR1 is LGHNA, CDR2 YNFKEQ, per germline. CDR3 sequence (DNA): TGTGCCAGCAGCCGAGGACAGGGTCGGAATTCACCCCTCCACTTT. As protein: CASSRGQGRNSPLHF.

V is TRBV4-3 and J is TRBJ2-1; 9 positions match TRBD1. CDR1 and CDR2 from the germline V gene are LGHNA and YSLEER. This CDR3 region has 18 residues. Trimming took 4 bases from V and 3 from J; bases not matched to a gene: 13. The CDR3 protein is CASSPIAKPDRGYNEQFF. The CDR3, as DNA: TGCGCCAGCAGCCCAATCGCTAAACCGGACAGGGGCTACAATGAGCAGTTCTTC.

This clone has just a few counts. The chain links TRBV28 to TRBJ2-4; D gene unclear. CDR3 length: 14 amino acids. Germline-derived CDR1 and CDR2 are MDHEN and SYDVKM. V was shortened by 1 base and J by 7 bases, with 11 bases between the two germline ends. This chain's CDR3 is CASSLLRPGNIQYF. CDR3 coding DNA: TGTGCCAGCAGTTTATTGAGGCCAGGCAACATTCAGTACTTC.

This clone was seen more than once but under ten times. The chain couples TRBV4-1 to TRBJ2-3, with TRBD2 matching over 9 bases. From germline, CDR1 is MGHRA and CDR2 YSYEKL. V shed 4 bases and J 1 base; nucleotides not matched to a gene: 12. There are 18 residues in the CDR3. The DNA of the CDR3 is TGCGCCAGCAGCCCAGGCGGGGGGGCCGAGGAGGGCACAGATACGCAGTATTTT. Its translation: CASSPGGGAEEGTDTQYF.

This chain connects TRBV7-8 to TRBJ2-1, with a weak D call TRBD1 (6 bases). Germline V gene data show CDR1 as SGHVS and CDR2 as FQNEAQ. CDR3 size: 15 residues. V was trimmed by 1 base and J by 4 bases, leaving 11 bases between them. The CDR3 DNA reads as TGTGCCAGCAGCTTAGTGCAGGGGCGATACAATGAGCAGTTCTTC. Protein sequence: CASSLVQGRYNEQFF.

In regard to this clone: This likely traces to a read error, being one base from a far larger clone. The same CDR3 also results from other DNA sequences found in this sample. The rearrangement links TRBV4-3 to TRBJ2-6, with TRBD2 as a possible D gene (6 bases). With 2 bases removed from V and 0 bases from J, the gap between germline ends came to 11 bases. Germline-derived CDR1 and CDR2 are LGHNA and YSLEER. The CDR3 is 17 residues long. The CDR3 DNA sequence: TGCGCCAGCAGCCAAATTCGGGGGACCTCTGGGGCCAACGTCCTGACTTTC. It encodes CASSQIRGTSGANVLTF.

This clone appeared a few times. V usage is TRBV12-5 and J usage is TRBJ2-6, with a possible D match to TRBD1 (6 bases). Looked up from germline, CDR1 is LGHNT and CDR2 is FRNRAP. V was trimmed by 6 bases and J by 5 bases, leaving 20 bases between them. The CDR3 has 17 residues. The CDR3 DNA is TGTGCTAGTGGCGAGTCCCTAGGGACACATAGGGCCAACGTCCTGACTTTC. Protein: CASGESLGTHRANVLTF.

This clone has more than one count but fewer than ten. This sequence joins TRBV27 and TRBJ2-3; 7 positions match TRBD1. The CDR3 is made up of 16 amino acids. From germline, CDR1 is MNHEY and CDR2 SMNVEV (reference sequence). The V segment lost 5 bases and the J segment 2 bases; nucleotides outside the gene matches: 10. Written as DNA, the CDR3 is TGTGCCAGCAGTAACAGCAGGGACAGATCCACAGATACGCAGTATTTT. This codes for CASSNSRDRSTDTQYF.

This chain uses TRBV11-2 with TRBJ1-2; D is unresolved. CDR1 is SGHAT and CDR2 is FQNNGV in the germline V gene. Between the trimmed V and J ends, which lost 5 bases and 5 bases, there was a span of 12 bases. This CDR3 spans 13 amino acids. DNA for the CDR3: TGTGCCAGCAGCCAAGATATGGGTTATGGCTACACCTTC. Translating it yields CASSQDMGYGYTF.

This clone occurred a few times. The V gene is TRBV4-3, the J gene TRBJ2-1, with no clear D. Germline-derived CDR1 and CDR2 are LGHNA and YSLEER. The CDR3 runs 13 residues. V lost 6 bases and J 5 bases, leaving 11 bases between the germline ends. The CDR3 loop reads CASSYGPHNEQFF. The CDR3 bases are TGCGCCAGCAGTTACGGACCCCACAATGAGCAGTTCTTC.

The chain carries TRBV23-1 and TRBJ1-5, with D perhaps TRBD1 (5 bases). TRBV23-1 is sorted into the ORF group, with uncertain function. V was shortened by 0 bases and J by 3 bases, with 9 bases between the two germline ends. The CDR3 contains 15 residues. Here the CDR3 reads CASSQSGQNNQPQHF. The CDR3 bases are TGCGCCAGCAGTCAATCGGGGCAGAACAATCAGCCCCAGCATTTT.

The V call is TRBV6-6, the J call TRBJ2-2, with D maybe TRBD2 (5 bases). Germline V gives CDR1 MNHNY, CDR2 SVGAGI (reference sequence). The CDR3 has 15 amino acids. V was cut by 4 bases and J by 3 bases, with 12 bases left in between. Here the CDR3 DNA reads TGTGCCAGCAGTTCCGACGGCGGGTACACCGGGGAGCTGTTTTTT. Its protein is CASSSDGGYTGELFF.

This clone was observed a handful of times. The chain links TRBV7-8 to TRBJ2-3, with 8 bases aligning to TRBD1. V was clipped by 5 bases and J by 1 base; unmatched bases: 8. CDR1 SGHVS and CDR2 FQNEAQ come from the germline V gene. CDR3 length equals 16 residues. This CDR3 is CASSLNSGQGTDTQYF. The CDR3 DNA follows: TGTGCCAGCAGCCTAAACTCGGGACAGGGCACAGATACGCAGTATTTT.

This clone was seen more than once but under ten times. The chain joins TRBV10-3 to TRBJ2-5; 7 bases align to TRBD1. With 6 bases clipped from V and 0 bases from J, the junction kept 4 bases outside the gene matches. The CDR3 loop spans 14 amino acids. Germline CDR1 is ENHRY and CDR2 is SYGVKD. CDR3 coding DNA: TGTGCCATCAGCCCTGGGACAGACCAAGAGACCCAGTACTTC. Encoded protein: CAISPGTDQETQYF.

This clone was counted a few times. The genes are TRBV30 and TRBJ2-6; D is uncertain. CDR1 GTSNPN and CDR2 SVGIG come from the germline V gene (reference sequence). The length of the CDR3 is 12 residues. Trimming pared 1 base from V and 15 bases from J, leaving 13 bases between. CDR3 residues: CAWSERSASLTF. The CDR3 nucleotides read TGTGCCTGGAGTGAGCGTTCGGCATCCCTGACTTTC.